The 30 T cell receptor beta chains given below trace back to one sample, sequenced in a study of blood T cell repertoires in COVID-19. This table comes from immunoSEQ multiplex PCR, and its TCRdb copy is limited to in-frame clones, with some not included. The sample holds 80,000 to 90,000 clones; about 83% are singletons and the top ten take approximately 14%. Specimen: peripheral blood. These receptors were obtained from a woman in her 70s with acute or convalescent COVID-19.

A single count supports this clone. The CDR3 sequence is CASSFGRGRTDTQYF. CDR3 in DNA: TGCGCCAGCAGCTTTGGCAGGGGGCGAACGGATACGCAGTATTTT. V gene TRBV5-1 combines with J gene TRBJ2-3, with TRBD1 identical over 8 bases. This CDR3 has 15 residues. V dropped 2 bases and J dropped 6; count of bases not matched to a gene: 8. The germline CDR1 and CDR2 sequences are SGHRS and YFSETQ.

This clone was observed a few times. The genes are TRBV5-4 and TRBJ2-5; TRBD1 matches at 7 bases. Germline V lookup: CDR1 SGHNT, CDR2 YYREEE (reference sequence). J was trimmed by 5 bases and V by 4 bases; bases with no gene match: 8. CDR3 length: 14 amino acids. CDR3 in amino acids: CASSTDRADETQYF. The CDR3 DNA follows: TGTGCCAGCAGCACCGACAGGGCGGACGAGACCCAGTACTTC.

This rearrangement joins TRBV11-3 to TRBJ1-1; D unresolved. Trimming pared 5 bases from V and 0 bases from J, leaving 13 bases between. The length of the CDR3 is 15 residues. Looked up from germline, CDR1 is SGHNT and CDR2 is YENEEA. The CDR3 here is CASSQLGTVNTEAFF. The CDR3 DNA reads as TGTGCCAGCAGCCAATTGGGTACAGTGAACACTGAAGCTTTCTTT.

The chain uses TRBV7-9 and TRBJ1-1, with D perhaps matching TRBD1 (5 bases). Germline CDR1 SEHNR, CDR2 FQNEAQ (reference sequence). V was clipped by 1 base and J by 10 bases, with 13 bases between them. The CDR3 length is 13 residues. CDR3 DNA sequence: TGTGCCAGCAGCTTAGAGGAGAGGCAGGGAGCTTTCTTT. Amino acid sequence: CASSLEERQGAFF.

This CDR3 is CASSQAGTSGIGGHEQFF. Here the CDR3 DNA reads TGTGCCAGCAGCCAAGCTGGGACTAGCGGGATTGGGGGGCATGAGCAGTTCTTC. The V call is TRBV3-1 (or the pseudogene TRBV3-2), the J call TRBJ2-1, with 13 positions matching TRBD2. V dropped 1 base and J dropped 8; count of bases not matched to a gene: 11. This CDR3 is built from 18 residues. The germline CDR1 and CDR2 sequences are LGHDT and YNNKEL (reference sequence).

The CDR3 region has the DNA TGTGCCAGCAGCCAAGAGACAGGCCTCTGGGAACCCTGGGACAATGAGCAGTTCTTC. Protein product: CASSQETGLWEPWDNEQFF. The chain combines TRBV3-1 (or the pseudogene TRBV3-2) with TRBJ2-1; D is perhaps TRBD1 (6 bases). CDR1 and CDR2 from the germline V gene are LGHDT and YNNKEL (reference sequence). The CDR3 runs 19 residues. The ends were cut back, 0 bases at V and 5 bases at J, with 23 bases in the middle.

This chain connects TRBV2 to TRBJ2-1, with 7 bases matching TRBD2. The V gene end was trimmed by 5 bases and the J gene end by 6 bases; junction bases not matched to a gene: 4. This CDR3 has 13 amino acids. Germline V gives CDR1 SNHLY, CDR2 FYNNEI. The CDR3 DNA sequence: TGTGCCAGCAGTAAGTGGACTAGCAATGAGCAGTTCTTC. Translating gives CASSKWTSNEQFF.

J is TRBJ1-2 and V is TRBV12-3 or TRBV12-4; D is unresolved. This CDR3 has 13 amino acids. V lost 3 bases and J 0 bases, leaving 5 bases between the germline ends. In DNA, the CDR3 is TGTGCCAGCAGTTTCCGGGCTAACTATGGCTACACCTTC. Translated, it gives CASSFRANYGYTF.

J is TRBJ2-3 and V is TRBV7-6; weak D call: TRBD2 (7 bases). There are 15 residues in the CDR3. Germline CDR1 reads SGHVS; CDR2 reads FNYEAQ. Trimming cost V 0 bases and J 4 bases, with 11 bases left between them. The CDR3: CASSLAGGGPDTQYF. The CDR3 DNA reads TGTGCCAGCAGCTTAGCAGGGGGAGGGCCAGATACGCAGTATTTT.

The CDR3 DNA reads as TGTGCCAGCAGCCGGTCGGGGGCCTACGAGCAGTACGTC. Its translation is CASSRSGAYEQYV. This chain uses TRBV5-5 with TRBJ2-7; tentatively, D is TRBD2 (6 bases). Trimming pared 4 bases from V and 2 bases from J, leaving 10 bases between. CDR1 and CDR2 (germline): SGHKS, YYEKEE (reference sequence). The CDR3 extends over 13 amino acids.

The sample holds a few counts of this clone. The J gene is TRBJ1-5, the V gene TRBV5-1, with a tentative D call TRBD1 (5 bases). The length of the CDR3 is 17 residues. Germline lookup yields CDR1 SGHRS and CDR2 YFSETQ. V was shortened by 7 bases and J by 3 bases, with 23 bases between the two germline ends. CDR3 coding DNA: TGCGCCAGCGCTAACTTGGGGGGACCCCAAATCAATCAGCCCCAGCATTTT. Its protein product is CASANLGGPQINQPQHF.

V is TRBV6-2 or TRBV6-3 and J is TRBJ1-2; D gene unclear. Germline V gene data show CDR1 as MNHEY and CDR2 as SVGEGT. The CDR3 has 14 residues. V was pared by 4 bases and J by 7 bases, with 16 bases between. The CDR3 bases are TGTGCCAGCAGTTCCCTAGTTGGTCACGGTGGCTACACCTTC. Translated: CASSSLVGHGGYTF.

The chain joins TRBV18 to TRBJ1-2; D gene uncertain. V was cut by 0 bases and J by 4 bases, with 15 bases left in between. CDR1 is KGHSH, CDR2 LQKENI, per germline. The length of the CDR3 is 16 residues. The CDR3 sequence is CASSPPVAGSVYGYTF. DNA of the CDR3: TGTGCCAGCTCACCACCGGTGGCGGGATCCGTCTATGGCTACACCTTC.

V usage is TRBV9 and J usage is TRBJ2-5, with D possibly matching TRBD1 (6 bases). The CDR3 has 14 residues. The V and J ends lost 0 bases and 2 bases respectively, with 8 bases between them. Germline-derived CDR1 and CDR2 are SGDLS and YYNGEE. The CDR3 loop is CASSVARGQETQYF. CDR3 nucleotide sequence: TGTGCCAGCAGCGTAGCTAGGGGGCAAGAGACCCAGTACTTC.

The J gene is TRBJ1-3, the V gene TRBV28; D not certain. V was cut by 5 bases and J by 4 bases, with 12 bases left in between. CDR3 length: 14 residues. Germline V gives CDR1 MDHEN, CDR2 SYDVKM. The DNA of the CDR3 is TGTGCCAGCAGTCTTCAGGTCTACGGAAACACCATATATTTT. It is translated as CASSLQVYGNTIYF.

The J gene is TRBJ2-1, the V gene TRBV24-1; 10 positions match TRBD2. Losses at the gene ends were 2 bases for V and 6 bases for J; bases not matched to a gene: 6. The germline V gene has CDR1 KGHDR and CDR2 SFDVKD. CDR3 length equals 16 residues. The CDR3 region has the DNA TGTGCCACCAGTGATTCATTAGCGGGAGGACTCAATGAGCAGTTCTTC. Its protein product is CATSDSLAGGLNEQFF.

The chain combines TRBV10-3 with TRBJ2-1; TRBD2 matches at 14 bases. The V gene's germline CDR1 is ENHRY and CDR2 SYGVKD. The CDR3 covers 14 residues. The trim removed 6 bases at V and 12 bases at J, leaving 7 bases unmatched. As DNA, the CDR3 is TGTGCCATCAGGCCGGGACTAGCGGGAGAGGTGCAGTTCTTC. Amino acids: CAIRPGLAGEVQFF.

This chain links TRBV3-1 (or the pseudogene TRBV3-2) with TRBJ1-2; 7 nucleotides line up with TRBD1. Germline CDR1 reads LGHDT; CDR2 reads YNNKEL (reference sequence). This CDR3 has 13 amino acids. The V and J ends lost 1 base and 7 bases, in that order; junction bases with no gene match: 3. In nucleotides, the CDR3 is TGTGCCAGCAGCCAAGGACAGGGCACTGGCTACACCTTC. Protein sequence: CASSQGQGTGYTF.

V usage is TRBV14 and J usage is TRBJ2-1; D call uncertain. This CDR3 has 16 residues. Germline-derived CDR1 and CDR2 are SGHDN and FVKESK. Trimming took 1 base from V and 0 from J, leaving 10 bases between them. In nucleotides, the CDR3 is TGTGCCAGCAGCCAAGGCGGCGGCAGCTCCTACAATGAGCAGTTCTTC. Encoded protein: CASSQGGGSSYNEQFF.

The rearrangement joins TRBV4-3 to TRBJ2-3; 7 nucleotides match TRBD2. CDR3 length: 17 residues. Trimming at V came to 0 bases and at J to 5 bases, leaving 11 bases not matched to a gene. The germline V gene has CDR1 LGHNA and CDR2 YSLEER. Written as DNA, the CDR3 is TGCGCCAGCAGCCAAGATCGTCGAGGGAGGGCTGGAGATACGCAGTATTTT. Translated, it gives CASSQDRRGRAGDTQYF.

The V call is TRBV28, the J call TRBJ1-2; no clear D. This CDR3 is built from 14 residues. Trimming shortened V by 3 bases and J by 4 bases, and 12 bases separated the two germline ends. CDR1 is MDHEN and CDR2 is SYDVKM in the germline V gene. CDR3 loop: CASSLREDGYGYTF. CDR3 nucleotide sequence: TGTGCCAGCAGTTTGAGGGAGGACGGCTATGGCTACACCTTC.

This chain connects TRBV7-8 to TRBJ2-4; a weak D match, TRBD1 (5 bases). The CDR3 is 14 amino acids. Germline CDR1 is SGHVS and CDR2 is FQNEAQ. Between the trimmed V and J ends, which lost 1 base and 6 bases, there was a span of 10 bases. CDR3: CASSLVSRVNIQYF. The DNA of the CDR3 is TGTGCCAGCAGCTTAGTTTCCAGGGTAAACATTCAGTACTTC.

The V call is TRBV7-2, the J call TRBJ2-5, with 10 bases identical to TRBD1. Germline CDR1 is SGHTA and CDR2 is FQGNSA. V lost 5 bases, J lost 4 bases, and 4 bases stayed unmatched. The CDR3 is made up of 14 amino acids. This CDR3 is CASSMTGGLETQYF. CDR3 DNA sequence: TGTGCCAGCAGCATGACAGGGGGCCTAGAGACCCAGTACTTC.

The CDR3 sequence is CASSKVIGNRDVHRGETQYF. The CDR3, as DNA: TGTGCCAGCAGCAAAGTTATAGGAAACCGGGACGTCCACAGGGGAGAGACCCAGTACTTC. The V gene is TRBV21-1, the J gene TRBJ2-5; the table's D call of TRBD1 was not tested on the DNA. TRBV21-1 is shown as a pseudogene. The CDR3 spans 20 residues.

V usage is TRBV15 and J usage is TRBJ2-2; tentative D call: TRBD2 (7 bases). CDR3 size: 14 residues. With 6 bases removed from V and 2 bases from J, the gap between germline ends came to 10 bases. The germline V gene encodes CDR1 LNHNV and CDR2 YYDKDF (reference sequence). DNA for the CDR3: TGTGCCACCAGGGGGGGGGCCAACACCGGGGAGCTGTTTTTT. Its protein product is CATRGGANTGELFF.

This clone was picked up one time. The chain is built from TRBV5-6 and TRBJ2-5, with a possible D match to TRBD2 (6 bases). The CDR3 runs to 13 residues. In germline, CDR1 is SGHDT, CDR2 YYEEEE. V gave up 5 bases and J gave up 8 bases, with 16 bases separating them. The CDR3 DNA follows: TGTGCCAGCAGACTAGCCGGGGGTGGAACCCAGTACTTC. Translating gives CASRLAGGGTQYF.

The chain couples TRBV7-2 to TRBJ2-1, with 9 nucleotides matching TRBD2. CDR3 length equals 16 residues. The trim removed 5 bases at V and 0 bases at J, leaving 5 bases unmatched. Germline CDR1 reads SGHTA; CDR2 reads FQGNSA. CDR3 DNA: TGTGCCAGCAGCCCCCGCGGGAGGGCCTCCTACAATGAGCAGTTCTTC. This codes for CASSPRGRASYNEQFF.

This chain joins TRBV10-3 and TRBJ2-7; a possible D gene is TRBD2 (7 bases). V gave up 10 bases and J gave up 6 bases, with 19 bases separating them. Germline-derived CDR1 and CDR2 are ENHRY and SYGVKD. The CDR3 totals 13 residues. CDR3 in DNA: TGTGCCACCTCCCGCGAGGGGGGGATCGAGCAGTACGTC. Its translation: CATSREGGIEQYV.

The genes are TRBV28 and TRBJ1-6; 7 nucleotides match TRBD1. The CDR3 contains 17 residues. Germline CDR1 and CDR2: MDHEN and SYDVKM. V shed 4 bases, J shed 7 bases, and the junction held 13 bases outside the gene matches. Here the CDR3 reads CASSSGSRDSHNSPLHF. In nucleotides, the CDR3 is TGTGCCAGCAGTTCCGGGTCCCGGGACAGTCACAATTCACCCCTCCACTTT.

This clone was picked up one time. The V gene is TRBV5-1, the J gene TRBJ1-1; maybe TRBD1 (5 bases). The CDR3 spans 15 residues. V gave up 0 bases and J gave up 0 bases, with 9 bases separating them. Germline CDR1 SGHRS, CDR2 YFSETQ. As DNA, the CDR3 is TGCGCCAGCAGCTTGGAAGGGGCTATGAACACTGAAGCTTTCTTT. It specifies CASSLEGAMNTEAFF.